Following are 31 T cell receptor beta chains from one sample sequenced in a study of shared clonotypes between healthy human individuals. Clones were sequenced by immunoSEQ multiplex PCR, and TCRdb holds only the in-frame ones, with some missing. The sample yields around 2,000,000 clones, over 85% seen once. Terminally differentiated effector memory CD45RA+ cells were left out of the naive CD8 fraction, which was CD45RO-negative and positively selected for CCR7. Sequenced input: naive CD8+ T cells sorted from blood. The receptors here all came from a man younger than 30 in good health.

The genes are TRBV19 and TRBJ1-1, with 8 bases matching TRBD1. J gave up 3 bases and V 6 bases, and 6 bases lay outside the gene matches. CDR3 length equals 14 residues. Per germline, CDR1 LNHDA and CDR2 SQIVND (reference sequence). In nucleotides, the CDR3 is TGTGCCAGTAGCAAGGGACAGGACCACACTGAAGCTTTCTTT. Translating gives CASSKGQDHTEAFF. Drawing the rest from reference TRBV19 and TRBJ1-1, the complete variable domain is DGGITQSPKYLFRKEGQNVTLSCEQNLNHDAMYWYRQDPGQGLRLIYYSQIVNDFQKGDIAEGYSVSREKKESFPLTVTSAQKNPTAFYLCASSKGQDHTEAFFGQGTRLTVV.

This clone has only one observation. The junction departs from germline at one end; a sequencing error may be responsible. The rearrangement links TRBV7-7 to TRBJ2-5; D not certain. The CDR3 runs 15 residues. Germline assignment: CDR1 SSHAT and CDR2 FNYEAQ (reference sequence). The CDR3 nucleotides read TGTGCTAGCAGCTTAGATCCCGACCGGAAAGAGACCCAGTACTTC. Amino acids: CASSLDPDRKETQYF.

The rearrangement links TRBV12-1 to TRBJ2-7. TRBV12-1 is flagged as a pseudogene. The CDR3 runs to 12 residues. The CDR3 loop is CASSLRPLEQYF. The CDR3, as DNA: TGTGCCAGCAGCTTACGCCCCCTCGAGCAGTACTTC.

This chain links TRBV4-3 with TRBJ2-3; the D is unclear. V lost 2 bases, J lost 7 bases, and 4 bases lay in between. There are 11 residues in the CDR3. Germline CDR1 is LGHNA and CDR2 is YSLEER. This CDR3 reads CASSQLNTQYF. In nucleotides, the CDR3 is TGCGCCAGCAGCCAACTGAATACGCAGTATTTT.

This chain links TRBV27 with TRBJ2-2, with TRBD2 matching 10 bases. The CDR3 length is 16 residues. The germline V gene encodes CDR1 MNHEY and CDR2 SMNVEV (reference sequence). Trimming cost V 4 bases and J 5 bases; bases outside gene matches: 7. The CDR3 nucleotides read TGTGCCAGCAGTTCCCTAGCGGGAGAAAGGACCGGGGAGCTGTTTTTT. This sequence encodes CASSSLAGERTGELFF.

This sequence joins TRBV27 and TRBJ1-5, with D unresolved. Germline CDR1 is MNHEY and CDR2 is SMNVEV (reference sequence). V lost 4 bases and J lost 3, with 10 bases in between. The CDR3 is made up of 14 amino acids. This chain's CDR3 is CASSSIPPNQPQHF. CDR3 bases: TGTGCCAGCAGTTCCATACCCCCCAATCAGCCCCAGCATTTT.

This chain joins TRBV10-3 and TRBJ2-2; D unclear. The germline V and J ends were trimmed by 3 bases and 6 bases, with 5 bases remaining between them. Germline CDR1 ENHRY, CDR2 SYGVKD. This CDR3 has 12 amino acids. Here the CDR3 reads CAISDDPGELFF. In nucleotides, the CDR3 is TGTGCCATCAGTGACGACCCCGGGGAGCTGTTTTTT.

V usage is TRBV9 and J usage is TRBJ2-7; D perhaps matches TRBD2 (5 bases). The germline V gene has CDR1 SGDLS and CDR2 YYNGEE. The CDR3 consists of 13 residues. Trimming removed 0 bases at V and 4 bases at J, with 8 bases between. The CDR3 is CASSVGAEYEQYF. The CDR3 nucleotides are TGTGCCAGCAGCGTAGGAGCGGAATACGAGCAGTACTTC. Based on the CDR3 plus reference TRBV9 and TRBJ2-7, the full variable domain is DSGVTQTPKHLITATGQRVTLRCSPRSGDLSVYWYQQSLDQGLQFLIQYYNGEERAKGNILERFSAQQFPDLHSELNLSSLELGDSALYFCASSVGAEYEQYFGPGTRLTVT.

V usage is TRBV6-5 and J usage is TRBJ2-7, with 9 bases aligning to TRBD2. CDR1 is MNHEY and CDR2 is SVGAGI in the germline V gene. V shed 0 bases and J 6 bases; nucleotides not matched to a gene: 0. The CDR3 extends over 13 amino acids. The CDR3 spells CASSYSTSGEQYF. The CDR3 DNA reads as TGTGCCAGCAGTTACTCGACTAGCGGCGAGCAGTACTTC.

About this clone: The same CDR3 also results from other DNA sequences found in this sample. V and J are TRBV27 and TRBJ2-6; D unclear. CDR3 size: 16 residues. Germline CDR1 reads MNHEY; CDR2 reads SMNVEV (reference sequence). The V and J ends lost 1 base and 1 base respectively, with 8 bases between them. CDR3 DNA: TGTGCCAGCAGTTTATTGGAGCCTTCTGGGGCCAACGTCCTGACTTTC. This gives the protein CASSLLEPSGANVLTF. Based on the CDR3 plus reference TRBV27 and TRBJ2-6, the full variable domain is EAQVTQNPRYLITVTGKKLTVTCSQNMNHEYMSWYRQDPGLGLRQIYYSMNVEVTDKGDVPEGYKVSRKEKRNFPLILESPSPNQTSLYFCASSLLEPSGANVLTFGAGSRLTVL.

The CDR3 sequence is CASSRGLELHTGELFF. The CDR3 DNA follows: TGCGCCAGCAGCAGAGGTCTGGAGCTACACACCGGGGAGCTGTTTTTT. The chain uses TRBV4-1 and TRBJ2-2; D unresolved. Germline V gene sequence: CDR1 MGHRA, CDR2 YSYEKL. There are 16 residues in the CDR3. V was trimmed by 5 bases and J by 3 bases, leaving 16 bases between them.

V is TRBV7-9 and J is TRBJ2-5; D perhaps matches TRBD1 (6 bases). CDR1 and CDR2 from the germline V gene are SEHNR and FQNEAQ (reference sequence). This CDR3 comprises 15 residues. Trimming took off 3 bases at V and 1 base at J, with 12 bases between the two ends. Written as DNA, the CDR3 is TGTGCCAGCAGCTTCCCCGACAGGTCCCAAGAGACCCAGTACTTC. Translated: CASSFPDRSQETQYF. The full variable domain, in which reference TRBV7-9 and TRBJ2-5 provide the parts outside the CDR3, is DTGVSQNPRHKITKRGQNVTFRCDPISEHNRLYWYRQTLGQGPEFLTYFQNEAQLEKSRLLSDRFSAERPKGSFSTLEIQRTEQGDSAMYLCASSFPDRSQETQYFGPGTRLLVL.

The chain combines TRBV10-3 with TRBJ2-7; a possible D gene is TRBD1 (6 bases). From germline, CDR1 is ENHRY and CDR2 SYGVKD. This CDR3 has 15 amino acids. Trimming shortened V by 5 bases and J by 0 bases, and 14 bases separated the two germline ends. The CDR3 reads CAISPGTHSSYEQYF. CDR3 in DNA: TGTGCCATCAGTCCCGGGACACATAGCTCCTACGAGCAGTACTTC.

Concerning this clone itself: Other DNA sequences within the sample encode an identical CDR3. The chain employs TRBV11-2 and TRBJ2-1; TRBD2 aligns across 9 bases. Unmatched junction bases numbered 4, after V lost 5 bases and J lost 2 bases. Germline CDR1 is SGHAT and CDR2 is FQNNGV. The CDR3 contains 15 residues. CDR3 nucleotide sequence: TGTGCCAGCAGCCCGACTAGCGGCGCCTACAATGAGCAGTTCTTC. Protein sequence: CASSPTSGAYNEQFF.

CDR3 protein: CASSYAYSPYNEQFF. The CDR3 DNA reads as TGTGCCAGCAGTTATGCCTACAGCCCCTACAATGAGCAGTTCTTC. The chain links TRBV6-5 to TRBJ2-1; D not certain. Germline V gene sequence: CDR1 MNHEY, CDR2 SVGAGI. V lost 3 bases and J 2 bases, leaving 11 bases between the germline ends. There are 15 residues in the CDR3.

Points on this clone: The same CDR3 also results from other DNA sequences found in this sample. The chain has TRBV5-1 and TRBJ2-7; 8 bases match TRBD2. CDR3 length equals 14 residues. With V trimmed by 2 bases and J by 2 bases, 3 bases remained unmatched. Germline lookup yields CDR1 SGHRS and CDR2 YFSETQ. CDR3 amino acids: CASSFGGGPYEQYF. The CDR3 coding sequence is TGCGCCAGCAGCTTCGGGGGGGGCCCCTACGAGCAGTACTTC.

The chain has TRBV28 and TRBJ1-5, with D possibly TRBD1 on 5 matching bases. V was shortened by 1 base and J by 0 bases, with 7 bases between the two germline ends. Germline V gene sequence: CDR1 MDHEN, CDR2 SYDVKM. The CDR3 consists of 15 residues. Written as DNA, the CDR3 is TGTGCCAGCAGTTTATTGACAGCTAGCAATCAGCCCCAGCATTTT. The encoded protein is CASSLLTASNQPQHF.

V and J are TRBV28 and TRBJ2-3; 7 bases match TRBD1. The CDR3 has 14 amino acids. Germline V gives CDR1 MDHEN, CDR2 SYDVKM. J lost 2 bases, V lost 7 bases, and 6 bases had no gene match. CDR3 residues: CASKETGTTDTQYF. The CDR3 nucleotides are TGTGCCAGCAAGGAGACAGGGACCACAGATACGCAGTATTTT.

This clone was picked up one time. The chain recombines TRBV2 with TRBJ2-2, with D possibly being TRBD2 (6 bases). This CDR3 has 17 residues. The germline gives CDR1 SNHLY, CDR2 FYNNEI. V shed 2 bases and J shed 7 bases, with 20 bases lying between them. The CDR3 nucleotides are TGTGCCAGCAGTGAAATGGCGGTAGCGGTAATGGTCGGGGAGCTGTTTTTT. Amino acids: CASSEMAVAVMVGELFF.

The chain uses TRBV5-5 and TRBJ2-7, with D uncertain. The V and J ends lost 1 base and 0 bases respectively, with 5 bases between them. Germline CDR1 and CDR2: SGHKS and YYEKEE (reference sequence). CDR3 length: 13 amino acids. CDR3 bases: TGTGCCAGCAGCTTGACCTACTCCTACGAGCAGTACTTC. Its translation is CASSLTYSYEQYF.

This clone showed up just a few times. The chain recombines TRBV4-3 with TRBJ1-3, with D possibly matching TRBD1 (5 bases). In germline, CDR1 is LGHNA, CDR2 YSLEER. Trimming took 7 bases from V and 1 from J, leaving 17 bases between them. This CDR3 comprises 16 residues. The CDR3 loop reads CASTKGSEGSGNTIYF. CDR3 in DNA: TGCGCCAGCACCAAAGGTTCAGAGGGGTCTGGAAACACCATATATTTT.

The chain uses TRBV5-1 and TRBJ2-5, with a weak D call TRBD1 (5 bases). V dropped 0 bases and J dropped 4 bases, with 10 bases sitting between them. The CDR3 is made up of 14 amino acids. Per the germline V gene, CDR1 is SGHRS and CDR2 is YFSETQ. The CDR3 here is CASSLAPGPETQYF. The CDR3 coding sequence is TGCGCCAGCAGCTTGGCCCCAGGGCCAGAGACCCAGTACTTC.

This chain connects TRBV5-4 to TRBJ2-7, with TRBD2 matching over 11 bases. Unmatched junction bases numbered 5, after V lost 4 bases and J lost 8 bases. This CDR3 has 13 residues. Germline V gene data show CDR1 as SGHNT and CDR2 as YYREEE (reference sequence). The CDR3 region is CASSTSGSLQQYF. The CDR3 coding sequence is TGTGCCAGCAGCACTAGCGGGAGTTTACAGCAGTACTTC.

The chain employs TRBV14 and TRBJ2-3; unclear D gene. CDR1 is SGHDN, CDR2 FVKESK, per germline. This CDR3 has 14 residues. The V end was cut by 3 bases, the J end by 2 bases, with 9 bases between. In nucleotides, the CDR3 is TGTGCCAGCAGCCATGGTTTGAACACAGATACGCAGTATTTT. The encoded protein is CASSHGLNTDTQYF.

Notes on this clone: In the same sample, other DNA sequences code for this CDR3. The rearrangement uses TRBV5-6 and TRBJ2-3; 7 bases are shared with TRBD1. V was clipped by 2 bases and J by 2 bases; unmatched bases: 2. This CDR3 is 14 amino acids long. Germline V gene lookup returns CDR1 SGHDT and CDR2 YYEEEE. The chain's CDR3 is CASSFEGATDTQYF. CDR3 bases: TGTGCCAGCAGCTTCGAGGGGGCCACAGATACGCAGTATTTT. Together with reference TRBV5-6 and TRBJ2-3, the CDR3 gives the full variable domain: DAGVTQSPTHLIKTRGQQVTLRCSPKSGHDTVSWYQQALGQGPQFIFQYYEEEERQRGNFPDRFSGHQFPNYSSELNVNALLLGDSALYLCASSFEGATDTQYFGPGTRLTVL.

This rearrangement joins TRBV9 to TRBJ2-3; TRBD2 matches 8 bases. The V and J ends lost 3 bases and 3 bases, in that order; junction bases with no gene match: 12. CDR3 length equals 17 residues. Germline assignment: CDR1 SGDLS and CDR2 YYNGEE. CDR3 DNA sequence: TGTGCCAGCAGCGCCCCCGGGGGGGGCTGGGAGACAGATACGCAGTATTTT. This codes for CASSAPGGGWETDTQYF.

The chain carries TRBV19 and TRBJ2-2, with D perhaps being TRBD1 or TRBD2 (5 bases each). V gave up 3 bases and J gave up 5 bases, with 13 bases separating them. This CDR3 region has 15 residues. CDR1 LNHDA and CDR2 SQIVND come from the germline V gene (reference sequence). For the CDR3, the DNA is TGTGCCAGTAGTATTTTAAGGGACCCAACCGGGGAGCTGTTTTTT. It codes for CASSILRDPTGELFF.

This rearrangement joins TRBV28 to TRBJ1-1; TRBD1 might be the D (5 bases). Germline lookup yields CDR1 MDHEN and CDR2 SYDVKM. The V end lost 4 bases, the J end lost 6 bases, and 6 bases lay between the germline ends. This CDR3 is built from 11 residues. The CDR3: CASSSGSEAFF. In nucleotides, the CDR3 is TGTGCCAGCAGTTCAGGGTCTGAAGCTTTCTTT.

Worth noting for this clone: The same CDR3 also results from other DNA sequences found in this sample. The chain uses TRBV27 and TRBJ2-7, with D tentatively TRBD1 (5 bases). Trimming pared 5 bases from V and 2 bases from J, leaving 13 bases between. The CDR3 covers 14 residues. Germline CDR1 is MNHEY and CDR2 is SMNVEV (reference sequence). This CDR3 is CASSPRQGTYEQYF. The CDR3 nucleotides read TGTGCCAGCAGTCCCCGTCAGGGAACCTACGAGCAGTACTTC.

The V and J genes are TRBV7-2 and TRBJ2-3, with TRBD2 matching 8 bases. The CDR3 length is 16 residues. Germline CDR1 reads SGHTA; CDR2 reads FQGNSA. V trimming: 6 bases; J trimming: 4 bases; junction bases outside the gene matches: 12. The CDR3 spells CASRAMSGSPPDTQYF. CDR3 nucleotide sequence: TGTGCCAGCAGAGCAATGAGCGGGAGTCCCCCAGATACGCAGTATTTT. Variable domain in full (rest from reference TRBV7-2 and TRBJ2-3): GAGVSQSPSNKVTEKGKDVELRCDPISGHTALYWYRQSLGQGLEFLIYFQGNSAPDKSGLPSDRFSAERTGGSVSTLTIQRTQQEDSAVYLCASRAMSGSPPDTQYFGPGTRLTVL.

CDR3 sequence: CSATDSKEGGYTF. Written as DNA, the CDR3 is TGCAGCGCTACGGACAGCAAGGAGGGGGGCTACACCTTC. The chain couples TRBV29-1 to TRBJ1-2; possible D gene TRBD1, 6 bases. This CDR3 contains 13 residues. Trimming removed 7 bases at V and 8 bases at J, with 20 bases between. The germline V gene encodes CDR1 SQVTM and CDR2 ANQGSEA.